One sample yielded the 4 T cell receptor beta chains listed below, sequenced in a study of regulatory T cells in long-lasting Graves disease. Assembly of TCR beta libraries relied on iRepertoire HTBI primers together with Arm-PCR of CDR3 regions. TCRdb re-called the multiplex PCR reads through MiXCR, storing one row per CDR3 protein. The sample contains 500,000 or so distinct CDR3 sequences, about 15% of which appear only once. Time point described: newly diagnosed GD, antithyroid drugs for less than 3 months. Extracted RNA from PBMCs served as the source of the TCR library. Separately, the same data were catalogued under a study of T cells in Graves' hyperthyroidism and ophthalmopathy.

The source material was peripheral blood mononuclear cells (PBMCs), sampled at new diagnosis, from a patient treated with antithyroid drugs. The origin of the receptors is a woman aged 35-65 years with Graves disease.

This clonotype was counted between two and nine times. This rearrangement joins TRBV4-1 to TRBJ2-7; D is perhaps TRBD2 (6 bases). Trimming stripped 4 bases from V and 2 bases from J, with 21 bases between. Looked up from germline, CDR1 is MGHRA and CDR2 is YSYEKL. This CDR3 region has 17 residues. The CDR3 sequence: CASSPQSLGLEPYEQYF. The CDR3 bases are TGCGCCAGCAGCCCCCAATCCCTGGGACTGGAACCCTACGAGCAGTACTTC.

This clonotype has only a few counts. The V gene is TRBV14, the J gene TRBJ2-3, with TRBD2 matching 13 bases. Germline CDR1 reads SGHDN; CDR2 reads FVKESK. The CDR3 length is 18 residues. Unmatched junction bases numbered 8, after V lost 1 base and J lost 4 bases. This CDR3 is CASSQGTSGGLGADTQYF. The CDR3 DNA is TGTGCCAGCAGCCAAGGGACTAGCGGGGGCCTGGGCGCAGATACGCAGTATTTT. Variable domain in full (rest from reference TRBV14 and TRBJ2-3): EAGVTQFPSHSVIEKGQTVTLRCDPISGHDNLYWYRRVMGKEIKFLLHFVKESKQDESGMPNNRFLAERTGGTYSTLKVQPAELEDSGVYFCASSQGTSGGLGADTQYFGPGTRLTVL.

The rearrangement joins TRBV4-1 to TRBJ1-2; D ambiguous. V lost 0 bases and J lost 5, with 10 bases in between. Germline lookup yields CDR1 MGHRA and CDR2 YSYEKL. The CDR3 has 14 residues. The CDR3 bases are TGCGCCAGCAGCCAAGAAGTCGGTTTTTATGGCTACACCTTC. Protein product: CASSQEVGFYGYTF.

This clonotype was detected many times. The chain combines TRBV28 with TRBJ2-3; 10 bases match TRBD2. The CDR3 covers 17 residues. The trim removed 3 bases at V and 0 bases at J, leaving 6 bases unmatched. Germline V gene data show CDR1 as MDHEN and CDR2 as SYDVKM. For the CDR3, the DNA is TGTGCCAGCAGTTTCGTTCTAGCGGGGGCAAGCACAGATACGCAGTATTTT. This encodes CASSFVLAGASTDTQYF.